This T cell receptor (beta chain) came from a study of blood T cell repertoires in COVID-19. Study-level information: Some COVID-19 samples were acute and others convalescent; all came from the United States, Italy and Spain.

Here immunoSEQ multiplex PCR was the method, and the copy in TCRdb shows in-frame clones only, minus some. Of roughly 53,000 clones listed, roughly 90% were seen once; the top ten hold 3% to 3.5%. Trimming took 10 bases from V and 13 from J; bases not matched to a gene: 10. CDR3 length: 11 residues. The receptor's source is a human donor in a cohort sampled during active COVID-19. The sequenced material came from peripheral blood. This chain joins TRBV12-3 or TRBV12-4 and TRBJ2-1; the match to TRBD1 covers 7 bases. The CDR3 DNA reads TGTGCCACTCTCTATGACAGGGAACAGTTCTTC. Translating gives CATLYDREQFF.